The 31 T cell receptor beta chains presented below share a single source sample, sequenced in a study of beta chain features in type 1 diabetes. Sequencing targeted expressed TCRB transcripts, as all isolated RNA had been reverse transcribed. The assay was immunoSEQ multiplex PCR, and TCRdb's table has in-frame clones only and misses some. The sample contains tens of thousands of clones, 50% of which appear only once. The sample consisted of stem cell memory CD4+ T cells from blood. The receptor source for this set is a young woman in good health.

The chain couples TRBV9 to TRBJ2-2, with D uncertain. The germline V and J ends were trimmed by 0 bases and 6 bases, with 15 bases remaining between them. This CDR3 is built from 16 residues. The germline V gene has CDR1 SGDLS and CDR2 YYNGEE. CDR3: CASSVAASGTAGELFF. DNA of the CDR3: TGTGCCAGCAGCGTAGCTGCCTCTGGTACGGCCGGGGAGCTGTTTTTT.

The DNA of the CDR3 is TGTGCCAGTAGGATAAGACAGAACTACAATGAGCAGTTCTTC. Amino acid sequence: CASRIRQNYNEQFF. The gene calls are TRBV19 and TRBJ2-1; perhaps TRBD1 as D (5 bases). Germline values: CDR1 LNHDA, CDR2 SQIVND (reference sequence). This CDR3 is built from 14 residues. Trimming pared 6 bases from V and 3 bases from J, leaving 12 bases between.

The chain is built from TRBV5-1 and TRBJ2-1; possibly TRBD2 for D (6 bases). V was shortened by 6 bases and J by 5 bases, with 15 bases between the two germline ends. The germline V gene has CDR1 SGHRS and CDR2 YFSETQ. This CDR3 comprises 14 residues. The CDR3 is CASIRDSINNEQFF. The DNA of the CDR3 is TGCGCCAGCATTCGGGACTCCATAAACAATGAGCAGTTCTTC. The complete variable domain, with remaining parts taken from reference TRBV5-1 and TRBJ2-1, reads KAGVTQTPRYLIKTRGQQVTLSCSPISGHRSVSWYQQTPGQGLQFLFEYFSETQRNKGNFPGRFSGRQFSNSRSEMNVSTLELGDSALYLCASIRDSINNEQFFGPGTRLTVL.

V usage is TRBV7-6 and J usage is TRBJ2-1; D ambiguous. Trimming removed 1 base from V and 4 bases from J, with 5 bases in between. Germline CDR1 and CDR2: SGHVS and FNYEAQ. This CDR3 region has 13 residues. CDR3 bases: TGTGCCAGCAGCTTAGTTCCGTACAATGAGCAGTTCTTC. It yields the protein CASSLVPYNEQFF.

The chain is built from TRBV13 and TRBJ2-1; 9 bases align to TRBD2. Germline V gives CDR1 PRHDT, CDR2 FYEKMQ (reference sequence). This CDR3 comprises 18 residues. J lost 3 bases, V lost 4 bases, and 13 bases had no gene match. CDR3 sequence reads: CASSSNALAGRHYNEQFF. In DNA form, the CDR3 reads TGTGCCAGCAGCTCAAACGCTCTAGCGGGACGGCACTACAATGAGCAGTTCTTC.

The CDR3 loop reads CASSLGAGGSSYNEQFF. CDR3 nucleotide sequence: TGTGCCAGCAGCTTAGGTGCGGGCGGGAGCTCCTACAATGAGCAGTTCTTC. The chain is built from TRBV7-9 and TRBJ2-1; 7 bases match TRBD2. Germline-derived CDR1 and CDR2 are SEHNR and FQNEAQ (reference sequence). Trimming at V came to 1 base and at J to 0 bases, leaving 6 bases not matched to a gene. The CDR3 sequence is 17 residues long.

This clone has only a few counts. The V call is TRBV15, the J call TRBJ2-7; possibly TRBD2 for D (6 bases). Trimming took 4 bases from V and 3 from J, leaving 16 bases between them. This CDR3 comprises 15 residues. The germline gives CDR1 LNHNV, CDR2 YYDKDF (reference sequence). The CDR3 DNA sequence: TGTGCCACCAGCACCGGGGGAGCCCTCAACTACGAGCAGTACTTC. It translates to CATSTGGALNYEQYF.

This clone was seen more than once but under ten times. In DNA, the CDR3 is TGTGCCAGCAGTTTGAGGCGCTCCTACGAGCAGTACTTC. Encoded protein: CASSLRRSYEQYF. The chain uses TRBV27 and TRBJ2-7; D remains ambiguous. Germline CDR1 is MNHEY and CDR2 is SMNVEV (reference sequence). The germline V and J ends were trimmed by 3 bases and 0 bases, with 6 bases remaining between them. The CDR3 spans 13 residues.

The V call is TRBV9, the J call TRBJ2-2; TRBD2 matches at 9 bases. J gave up 4 bases and V 3 bases, and 7 bases lay outside the gene matches. Germline CDR1 and CDR2: SGDLS and YYNGEE. This CDR3 contains 16 residues. CDR3 coding DNA: TGTGCCAGCAGCGGGCGGGAGGGCATTTTCACCGGGGAGCTGTTTTTT. Translation gives CASSGREGIFTGELFF.

V and J are TRBV19 and TRBJ1-2; D remains unclear. Germline loops: CDR1 LNHDA, CDR2 SQIVND (reference sequence). V was pared by 3 bases and J by 1 base, with 6 bases between. CDR3 size: 13 residues. In DNA form, the CDR3 reads TGTGCCAGTAGTATCGAACTTAACTATGGCTACACCTTC. It translates to CASSIELNYGYTF.

The chain couples TRBV19 to TRBJ2-1; D is perhaps TRBD2 (6 bases). Germline lookup yields CDR1 LNHDA and CDR2 SQIVND (reference sequence). The length of the CDR3 is 16 residues. V lost 9 bases and J 1 base, leaving 19 bases between the germline ends. This CDR3 is CASSFDGAGSYNEQFF. The CDR3, as DNA: TGTGCCAGCAGCTTTGATGGGGCGGGGTCCTACAATGAGCAGTTCTTC.

The V call is TRBV18, the J call TRBJ1-5; 8 nucleotides line up with TRBD1. The CDR3 extends over 14 amino acids. Germline lookup yields CDR1 KGHSH and CDR2 LQKENI. The junction had 4 bases not matched to a gene; V was cut back by 3 bases and J by 6 bases. This chain's CDR3 is CASSPDRDSQPQHF. The DNA for the CDR3 is TGTGCCAGCTCACCGGACAGGGATTCTCAGCCCCAGCATTTT.

The rearrangement uses TRBV7-6 and TRBJ2-7, with TRBD2 matching 11 bases. CDR3 length: 17 amino acids. V gave up 5 bases and J gave up 3 bases; unmatched junction bases: 12. Germline V lookup: CDR1 SGHVS, CDR2 FNYEAQ. CDR3 amino acids: CASSQQGLGTSGYEQYF. CDR3 bases: TGTGCCAGCAGCCAACAAGGTCTGGGGACTAGCGGCTACGAGCAGTACTTC. Full variable domain (rest looked up from reference TRBV7-6 and TRBJ2-7): GAGVSQSPRYKVTKRGQDVALRCDPISGHVSLYWYRQALGQGPEFLTYFNYEAQQDKSGLPNDRFSAERPEGSISTLTIQRTEQRDSAMYRCASSQQGLGTSGYEQYFGPGTRLTVT.

This clone was seen a single time. This sequence joins TRBV6-5 and TRBJ2-3, with 9 bases aligning to TRBD1. The CDR3 is made up of 15 amino acids. The trim removed 6 bases at V and 2 bases at J, leaving 6 bases unmatched. The germline V gene encodes CDR1 MNHEY and CDR2 SVGAGI. CDR3 DNA: TGTGCCAGCAGAAACAGGGGGCGCTCCACAGATACGCAGTATTTT. Protein sequence: CASRNRGRSTDTQYF.

This chain connects TRBV28 to TRBJ2-1; 11 bases line up with TRBD2. This CDR3 spans 18 amino acids. The trim removed 1 base at V and 2 bases at J, leaving 7 bases unmatched. Per germline, CDR1 MDHEN and CDR2 SYDVKM. Here the CDR3 reads CASSLLGKTSGTYNEQFF. CDR3 sequence (DNA): TGTGCCAGCAGTTTATTGGGGAAGACTAGCGGGACCTACAATGAGCAGTTCTTC. The full variable domain, its missing parts supplied by reference TRBV28 and TRBJ2-1, is DVKVTQSSRYLVKRTGEKVFLECVQDMDHENMFWYRQDPGLGLRLIYFSYDVKMKEKGDIPEGYSVSREKKERFSLILESASTNQTSMYLCASSLLGKTSGTYNEQFFGPGTRLTVL.

The rearrangement uses TRBV5-6 and TRBJ2-1, with D unclear. The CDR3 is 16 residues long. The ends were cut back, 0 bases at V and 0 bases at J, with 10 bases in the middle. CDR1 and CDR2 from the germline V gene are SGHDT and YYEEEE. This CDR3 is CASSLAGGSSYNEQFF. In DNA form, the CDR3 reads TGTGCCAGCAGCTTGGCCGGCGGAAGCTCCTACAATGAGCAGTTCTTC.

This clone occurred a few times. V usage is TRBV28 and J usage is TRBJ2-7; 8 bases map to TRBD2. Germline V lookup: CDR1 MDHEN, CDR2 SYDVKM. The CDR3 has 15 residues. V lost 6 bases to trimming and J lost 2 bases; unmatched junction nucleotides: 9. CDR3 bases: TGTGCCAGCAGACCGACTGGGGGACTAGCCTACGAGCAGTACTTC. The encoded protein is CASRPTGGLAYEQYF.

This clone was seen a handful of times. The rearrangement links TRBV9 to TRBJ2-3, with TRBD2 matching 8 bases. This CDR3 is 15 amino acids long. Germline V gene data show CDR1 as SGDLS and CDR2 as YYNGEE. The junction had 2 bases not matched to a gene; V was cut back by 2 bases and J by 0 bases. DNA for the CDR3: TGTGCCAGCAGCGTTAGCGGGGCTAGCACAGATACGCAGTATTTT. Translated: CASSVSGASTDTQYF.

The chain carries TRBV9 and TRBJ2-1, with TRBD1 as a possible D gene (5 bases). Germline CDR1 reads SGDLS; CDR2 reads YYNGEE. V dropped 1 base and J dropped 6 bases, with 20 bases sitting between them. CDR3 length: 17 amino acids. For the CDR3, the DNA is TGTGCCAGCAGCGTAAAGGACCCACAATTAAGGGGCAATGAGCAGTTCTTC. Protein sequence: CASSVKDPQLRGNEQFF.

V and J are TRBV5-6 and TRBJ2-7; TRBD2 aligns across 7 bases. Germline V gives CDR1 SGHDT, CDR2 YYEEEE. The CDR3 has 14 amino acids. The trim removed 1 base at V and 5 bases at J, leaving 6 bases unmatched. The CDR3 is CASSLPQGGNEQYF. The DNA of the CDR3 is TGTGCCAGCAGCTTGCCCCAGGGAGGGAACGAGCAGTACTTC.

This clone has more than one count but fewer than ten. The J gene is TRBJ2-1, the V gene TRBV18, with 8 positions matching TRBD2. CDR3 length: 15 residues. Germline V gene data show CDR1 as KGHSH and CDR2 as LQKENI. Germline trimming cut 3 bases from V and 5 bases from J; bases unmatched to any gene: 6. CDR3 DNA sequence: TGTGCCAGCTCACCTTTAGCGGGACACGACAATGAGCAGTTCTTC. Amino acids: CASSPLAGHDNEQFF.

The chain carries TRBV7-2 and TRBJ1-2; D possibly corresponds to TRBD1 (5 bases). V lost 3 bases and J lost 3, with 20 bases in between. CDR1 and CDR2 (germline): SGHTA, FQGNSA. This CDR3 has 17 amino acids. The CDR3 region has the DNA TGTGCCAGCAGCTTTTCGGCAGGGTTGTCAGCTCACTATGGCTACACCTTC. Amino acid sequence: CASSFSAGLSAHYGYTF. The full variable domain, its missing parts supplied by reference TRBV7-2 and TRBJ1-2, is GAGVSQSPSNKVTEKGKDVELRCDPISGHTALYWYRQSLGQGLEFLIYFQGNSAPDKSGLPSDRFSAERTGGSVSTLTIQRTQQEDSAVYLCASSFSAGLSAHYGYTFGSGTRLTVV.

V usage is TRBV7-2 and J usage is TRBJ2-1; 15 nucleotides align to TRBD2. Trimming took 7 bases from V and 7 from J; bases not matched to a gene: 2. CDR1 SGHTA and CDR2 FQGNSA come from the germline V gene. The CDR3 runs to 14 residues. DNA for the CDR3: TGTGCCAGCACGGGGACTAGCGGGAGGAATGAGCAGTTCTTC. It codes for CASTGTSGRNEQFF.

This chain joins TRBV11-2 and TRBJ1-2; TRBD1 matches at 10 bases. CDR1 is SGHAT and CDR2 is FQNNGV in the germline V gene. J lost 6 bases, V lost 1 base, and 11 bases had no gene match. The CDR3 is 17 amino acids. The CDR3 region is CASSLGGRTDRGHGYTF. CDR3 coding DNA: TGTGCCAGCAGCTTAGGGGGGCGGACCGACAGGGGGCATGGCTACACCTTC.

This clone has more than one count but fewer than ten. The rearrangement uses TRBV13 and TRBJ2-1; a weak D match, TRBD1 (6 bases). The CDR3 has 14 amino acids. From germline, CDR1 is PRHDT and CDR2 FYEKMQ (reference sequence). V lost 2 bases and J lost 5, with 10 bases in between. CDR3 sequence: CASSLQGIDNEQFF. Written as DNA, the CDR3 is TGTGCCAGCAGCTTACAGGGGATTGACAATGAGCAGTTCTTC.

Only a few counts were recorded for this clone. The chain links TRBV28 to TRBJ2-5; 7 nucleotides line up with TRBD1. The ends lost 4 bases at V and 3 bases at J; junction bases unmatched: 2. There are 13 residues in the CDR3. Germline V lookup: CDR1 MDHEN, CDR2 SYDVKM. The CDR3, as DNA: TGTGCCAGCAGTTATGGGACAGAAGAGACCCAGTACTTC. This encodes CASSYGTEETQYF.

The rearrangement links TRBV5-4 to TRBJ2-1; D is uncertain. The CDR3 is 13 amino acids. V gave up 0 bases and J gave up 8 bases, with 9 bases separating them. The V gene's germline CDR1 is SGHNT and CDR2 YYREEE (reference sequence). CDR3 protein: CASSLEGSYEQFF. The CDR3 DNA follows: TGTGCCAGCAGCTTGGAAGGTAGCTATGAGCAGTTCTTC.

This clone was counted between two and nine times. The V gene is TRBV29-1, the J gene TRBJ1-3, with 7 bases aligning to TRBD1. J gave up 2 bases and V 5 bases, and 9 bases lay outside the gene matches. There are 15 residues in the CDR3. From germline, CDR1 is SQVTM and CDR2 ANQGSEA. CDR3 DNA sequence: TGCAGCGTTACTACAGGGGACCTGCCTGGAAACACCATATATTTT. It yields the protein CSVTTGDLPGNTIYF.

This clone was seen only once. V usage is TRBV11-1 and J usage is TRBJ2-7, with D tentatively TRBD2 (5 bases). Germline CDR1 SGHAT, CDR2 FQDESV (reference sequence). This CDR3 contains 12 residues. The V and J ends lost 4 bases and 3 bases respectively, with 7 bases between them. CDR3 sequence: CASSSSGYEQYF. The CDR3, as DNA: TGTGCCAGCAGCTCGAGCGGCTACGAGCAGTACTTC. Full variable domain (remainder filled in from reference TRBV11-1 and TRBJ2-7): EAEVAQSPRYKITEKSQAVAFWCDPISGHATLYWYRQILGQGPELLVQFQDESVVDDSQLPKDRFSAERLKGVDSTLKIQPAELGDSAMYLCASSSSGYEQYFGPGTRLTVT.

The rearrangement joins TRBV29-1 to TRBJ2-3; 8 nucleotides match TRBD2. The CDR3 loop spans 15 amino acids. The V segment lost 5 bases and the J segment 3 bases; nucleotides outside the gene matches: 10. Germline assignment: CDR1 SQVTM and CDR2 ANQGSEA. CDR3 protein: CSVLSGSGWTDTQYF. Written as DNA, the CDR3 is TGCAGCGTTCTGAGCGGGAGCGGTTGGACAGATACGCAGTATTTT.

This sequence joins TRBV7-9 and TRBJ2-5; 8 nucleotides line up with TRBD2. V was clipped by 1 base and J by 5 bases; unmatched bases: 3. This CDR3 is built from 14 residues. Germline CDR1 is SEHNR and CDR2 is FQNEAQ (reference sequence). CDR3 sequence: CASSLGGLAETQYF. CDR3 DNA sequence: TGTGCCAGCAGCTTAGGCGGACTAGCTGAGACCCAGTACTTC. Supplemented by reference TRBV7-9 and TRBJ2-5, the full variable domain reads DTGVSQNPRHKITKRGQNVTFRCDPISEHNRLYWYRQTLGQGPEFLTYFQNEAQLEKSRLLSDRFSAERPKGSFSTLEIQRTEQGDSAMYLCASSLGGLAETQYFGPGTRLLVL.